This T cell receptor (beta chain) derives from a study of tumor and adjacent non-tumor tissue in lung cancer. Overall study results and limits: TCR diversity was significantly greater in tumor than normal lung tissue. Tumor repertoires had a smaller top 100 clone share than normal lung.

About this clonotype itself: As yet, its antigen is unknown. Just one base apart from a much larger clone, this may be a read error.

The CDR3 contains 14 residues. Germline values: CDR1 MNHEY, CDR2 SVGAGI. RNA was extracted from bulk tissue without any cell sorting. Donors were chemotherapy-naive, newly diagnosed lung cancer surgical patients in China, August–late 2014. Three rounds of nested PCR, following a modified ARM-PCR protocol, produced the TCRbeta library. From the multiplex PCR reads, TCRdb called clonotypes with MiXCR, one entry per CDR3 protein. Counted here are 90,000 or so distinct CDR3 sequences, about 61% occurring once; the ten biggest clones make up 15%. The V gene is TRBV6-5, the J gene TRBJ2-7; the match to TRBD1 covers 9 bases. This sequence was found in a man in his 70s with non-small cell lung cancer. Sequenced input: lung tumor tissue. The CDR3 reads CASSYFDRGWEQCF. CDR3 DNA: TGTGCCAGCAGTTACTTCGACAGGGGGTGGGAGCAGTGCTTC.